Following are 5 T cell receptor beta chains from one sample sequenced in a study of OX40 agonist ivuxolimab in advanced cancers. Receptor amplification or capture employed the immunoSEQ multiplex PCR assay. TCRdb took over this immuneACCESS table, retaining in-frame rearrangements with V and J assigned. Such tables are incomplete; in checked studies, under half of the missing clones stem from an unresolved V gene, and the remainder is unexplained. Within this sample are 45,000 to 55,000 clones, with around 84% of them counted one time only. The ten largest clones take up roughly 9.9% of the sample. The material was CD4+ or CD8+ T cells sorted from blood, obtained in a trial of the OX40 agonist ivuxolimab. These receptors all come from an adult with an advanced solid tumor such as melanoma, head and neck, liver or kidney cancer.

The chain employs TRBV10-3 and TRBJ2-3; 10 bases align to TRBD1. Trimming took 6 bases from V and 7 from J; bases not matched to a gene: 7. Per germline, CDR1 ENHRY and CDR2 SYGVKD. The CDR3 has 14 amino acids. In nucleotides, the CDR3 is TGTGCCATCAGGATGGGACAGGGGACAAATACGCAGTATTTT. This sequence encodes CAIRMGQGTNTQYF.

The chain is built from TRBV18 and TRBJ2-2; tentatively, D is TRBD2 (6 bases). This CDR3 is built from 16 residues. The ends were cut back, 3 bases at V and 4 bases at J, with 15 bases in the middle. Per germline, CDR1 KGHSH and CDR2 LQKENI. CDR3 sequence (DNA): TGTGCCAGCTCACCTCAGTCGGGGGTACGCACCGGGGAGCTGTTTTTT. Protein: CASSPQSGVRTGELFF.

The chain combines TRBV6-5 with TRBJ1-6, with 7 bases aligning to TRBD1. V dropped 6 bases and J dropped 8; count of bases not matched to a gene: 1. Germline assignment: CDR1 MNHEY and CDR2 SVGAGI. The CDR3 has 12 amino acids. As DNA, the CDR3 is TGTGCCAGCAGGGGACAGTATTCACCCCTCCACTTT. It encodes CASRGQYSPLHF.

V gene TRBV7-9 combines with J gene TRBJ2-1; no reliable D call. Germline lookup yields CDR1 SEHNR and CDR2 FQNEAQ (reference sequence). The CDR3 consists of 11 residues. Trimming took 3 bases from V and 9 from J, leaving 6 bases between them. The CDR3 protein is CASSFETEQFF. The CDR3 region has the DNA TGTGCCAGCAGCTTTGAAACTGAGCAGTTCTTC.

The chain is built from TRBV19 and TRBJ1-4; 8 bases line up with TRBD1. After removal of 5 bases from V and 8 bases from J, the junction contained 10 bases not matched to a gene. This CDR3 has 15 residues. Germline-derived CDR1 and CDR2 are LNHDA and SQIVND (reference sequence). This CDR3 is CASSPLTGEDEKLFF. Written as DNA, the CDR3 is TGTGCCAGTAGTCCATTGACAGGGGAGGACGAAAAACTGTTTTTT.